Below, 32 T cell receptor beta chains from the same sample are listed, as sequenced in a study of shared clonotypes between healthy human individuals. Using immunoSEQ multiplex PCR, the repertoire was profiled, and TCRdb retains in-frame clones only, with some absent. Seen here are more than 500,000 clones, roughly 96% observed once, and the top ten hold about 0.11%. The naive CD8 fraction comprised CD45RO-negative cells positively selected for CCR7 and excluded terminally differentiated effector memory CD45RA+ cells. The sequencing sample was made of naive CD8+ T cells sorted from blood. Receptors originate from a woman in her twenties or thirties in good health.

This CDR3 reads CASSSQGMGQPQHF. CDR3 nucleotides: TGTGCCAGCAGCTCACAGGGAATGGGTCAGCCCCAGCATTTT. This chain links TRBV5-4 with TRBJ1-5, with a possible D match to TRBD1 (6 bases). Germline V lookup: CDR1 SGHNT, CDR2 YYREEE (reference sequence). The CDR3 length is 14 residues. The V end lost 3 bases, the J end lost 6 bases, and 13 bases lay between the germline ends.

The chain is built from TRBV13 and TRBJ1-2, with unresolved D. There are 14 residues in the CDR3. Germline-derived CDR1 and CDR2 are PRHDT and FYEKMQ (reference sequence). V shed 6 bases and J shed 1 base, with 12 bases lying between them. The CDR3 region has the DNA TGTGCCAGCAGGGCGACGGCACTTAACTATGGCTACACCTTC. Protein: CASRATALNYGYTF.

The chain couples TRBV13 to TRBJ2-2; D gene unclear. CDR3 length equals 13 residues. The V end lost 8 bases, the J end lost 5 bases, and 12 bases lay between the germline ends. Germline-derived CDR1 and CDR2 are PRHDT and FYEKMQ (reference sequence). CDR3 in amino acids: CASGNTVTGELFF. Written as DNA, the CDR3 is TGTGCCAGCGGGAATACCGTTACCGGGGAGCTGTTTTTT.

V usage is TRBV29-1 and J usage is TRBJ2-7; 7 bases map to TRBD2. V gave up 3 bases and J gave up 3 bases; unmatched junction bases: 2. CDR1 is SQVTM, CDR2 ANQGSEA, per germline. The CDR3 is made up of 12 amino acids. CDR3 coding DNA: TGCAGCGTTGAGGGGGACTACTACGAGCAGTACTTC. Translated: CSVEGDYYEQYF.

The V call is TRBV20-1, the J call TRBJ2-7; TRBD2 agrees at 10 bases. This CDR3 is 11 amino acids long. Germline V lookup: CDR1 DFQATT, CDR2 SNEGSKA (reference sequence). The J segment lost 7 bases and the V segment lost 6 bases, leaving 3 bases of the junction unmatched. CDR3 bases: TGCAGTGCCCAGCGGGGGGGAGAGCAGTACTTC. The encoded protein is CSAQRGGEQYF.

V is TRBV11-3 and J is TRBJ2-1, with TRBD1 as a possible D gene (5 bases). The length of the CDR3 is 16 residues. Trimming left V 3 bases short and J 0 bases short, with 12 bases between. Germline V lookup: CDR1 SGHNT, CDR2 YENEEA. The CDR3 DNA follows: TGTGCCAGCAGCTTCTGGGGCGGAAGCTCCTACAATGAGCAGTTCTTC. Amino acid sequence: CASSFWGGSSYNEQFF.

The chain uses TRBV25-1 and TRBJ1-3; D gene unclear. The CDR3 runs to 12 residues. Trimming cost V 9 bases and J 11 bases, with 17 bases left between them. From germline, CDR1 is MGHDK and CDR2 SYGVNS. CDR3 nucleotides: TGTGCCAGGTTGGGATTTTTCTTGCCCATATATTTT. Amino acid sequence: CARLGFFLPIYF.

The V call is TRBV7-8, the J call TRBJ2-2; tentatively, D is TRBD2 (6 bases). The CDR3 is made up of 16 amino acids. V was pared by 2 bases and J by 3 bases, with 13 bases between. Germline V gene lookup returns CDR1 SGHVS and CDR2 FQNEAQ. CDR3 nucleotide sequence: TGTGCCAGCAGCTTATCCGGTTGGGGGGACACCGGGGAGCTGTTTTTT. This codes for CASSLSGWGDTGELFF. Combining the CDR3 with reference TRBV7-8 and TRBJ2-2 gives the whole variable domain GAGVSQSPRYKVAKRGQDVALRCDPISGHVSLFWYQQALGQGPEFLTYFQNEAQLDKSGLPSDRFFAERPEGSVSTLKIQRTQQEDSAVYLCASSLSGWGDTGELFFGEGSRLTVL.

This chain joins TRBV6-1 and TRBJ2-3; D remains ambiguous. Trimming stripped 1 base from V and 2 bases from J, with 10 bases between. Germline-derived CDR1 and CDR2 are MNHNS and SASEGT. The CDR3 contains 15 residues. The CDR3 DNA reads as TGTGCCAGCAGTGAAGTCACAAAATACACAGATACGCAGTATTTT. Encoded protein: CASSEVTKYTDTQYF.

The chain combines TRBV27 with TRBJ2-7; possible D gene TRBD1, 6 bases. Germline V CDR1 and CDR2: MNHEY, SMNVEV (reference sequence). V was cut by 4 bases and J by 6 bases, with 13 bases left in between. The CDR3 is 13 amino acids. The CDR3 is CASSYNRVGEQYF. CDR3 DNA sequence: TGTGCCAGCAGTTATAACAGGGTTGGCGAGCAGTACTTC.

V gene TRBV27 combines with J gene TRBJ2-1, with 7 bases fitting TRBD1. J was trimmed by 0 bases and V by 3 bases; bases with no gene match: 14. The germline CDR1 and CDR2 sequences are MNHEY and SMNVEV (reference sequence). This CDR3 has 19 residues. The CDR3 is CASSFLQGPWPGSYNEQFF. In nucleotides, the CDR3 is TGTGCCAGCAGTTTTTTACAGGGGCCTTGGCCAGGCTCCTACAATGAGCAGTTCTTC.

This chain uses TRBV28 with TRBJ1-5; D is uncertain. The CDR3 loop spans 14 amino acids. V was trimmed by 2 bases and J by 2 bases, leaving 7 bases between them. Per the germline V gene, CDR1 is MDHEN and CDR2 is SYDVKM. The CDR3 DNA follows: TGTGCCAGCAGTTTAGGACGGGGCAATCAGCCCCAGCATTTT. This gives the protein CASSLGRGNQPQHF.

This clone came up once. The chain employs TRBV5-6 and TRBJ2-3; D is ambiguous. Trimming removed 2 bases from V and 4 bases from J, with 8 bases in between. There are 13 residues in the CDR3. Germline CDR1 is SGHDT and CDR2 is YYEEEE. The CDR3 reads CASSFGWPDTQYF. The CDR3 DNA sequence: TGTGCCAGCAGCTTTGGTTGGCCAGATACGCAGTATTTT.

The chain has TRBV7-2 and TRBJ2-1, with unresolved D. This CDR3 has 13 amino acids. Trimming took off 2 bases at V and 6 bases at J, with 8 bases between the two ends. Germline V lookup: CDR1 SGHTA, CDR2 FQGNSA. CDR3 residues: CASSLYSINEQFF. The CDR3 DNA reads TGTGCCAGCAGCTTATATAGCATCAATGAGCAGTTCTTC.

The gene calls are TRBV9 and TRBJ2-7, with TRBD1 matching 7 bases. Germline assignment: CDR1 SGDLS and CDR2 YYNGEE. The CDR3 is made up of 15 amino acids. With 4 bases clipped from V and 2 bases from J, the junction kept 9 bases outside the gene matches. DNA for the CDR3: TGTGCCAGCAGCCATACTGAGGGGGCGCCCTACGAGCAGTACTTC. It specifies CASSHTEGAPYEQYF.

The V gene is TRBV7-9, the J gene TRBJ1-5; D is perhaps TRBD1 (5 bases). The length of the CDR3 is 14 residues. Germline assignment: CDR1 SEHNR and CDR2 FQNEAQ (reference sequence). Trimming pared 3 bases from V and 7 bases from J, leaving 13 bases between. This CDR3 reads CASSLGDSGQPQHF. CDR3 in DNA: TGTGCCAGCAGCTTGGGGGATAGTGGACAGCCCCAGCATTTT.

The rearrangement uses TRBV7-2 and TRBJ2-1, with 10 positions matching TRBD2. Trimming removed 5 bases from V and 8 bases from J; junction bases left unmatched: 6. This CDR3 spans 14 amino acids. Germline loops: CDR1 SGHTA, CDR2 FQGNSA. This CDR3 reads CASSRLAGVDEQFF. The CDR3, as DNA: TGTGCCAGCAGCAGGCTAGCGGGAGTGGATGAGCAGTTCTTC.

V usage is TRBV7-6 and J usage is TRBJ1-5; no clear D gene. CDR3 length: 13 residues. Germline-derived CDR1 and CDR2 are SGHVS and FNYEAQ. Trimming took 4 bases from V and 3 from J, leaving 7 bases between them. The CDR3 here is CASSWGDNQPQHF. The CDR3 bases are TGTGCCAGCAGCTGGGGAGACAATCAGCCCCAGCATTTT.

CDR3 nucleotide sequence: TGTGCCACCAGCACCGAACTGGGGGGAGAGCCCCAGCATTTT. This sequence encodes CATSTELGGEPQHF. The rearrangement joins TRBV15 to TRBJ1-5, with D perhaps matching TRBD1 (5 bases). This CDR3 has 14 residues. The ends were cut back, 4 bases at V and 8 bases at J, with 15 bases in the middle. Germline values: CDR1 LNHNV, CDR2 YYDKDF (reference sequence).

The V call is TRBV27, the J call TRBJ1-5; D unclear. The CDR3 runs 13 residues. CDR1 is MNHEY, CDR2 SMNVEV, per germline (reference sequence). Trimming pared 3 bases from V and 6 bases from J, leaving 9 bases between. In DNA form, the CDR3 reads TGTGCCAGCAGTTTGCACCCCTCTCAGCCCCAGCATTTT. Translating gives CASSLHPSQPQHF.

This rearrangement joins TRBV19 to TRBJ2-7; D assignment may be TRBD1 or TRBD2 (6 bases each). The CDR3 is made up of 13 amino acids. In germline, CDR1 is LNHDA, CDR2 SQIVND (reference sequence). V was cut by 4 bases and J by 1 base, with 8 bases left in between. CDR3 bases: TGTGCCAGTAGTAAGGGGGGTTCCTACGAGCAGTACTTC. Amino acid sequence: CASSKGGSYEQYF. The full variable domain, rest sourced from reference TRBV19 and TRBJ2-7, is DGGITQSPKYLFRKEGQNVTLSCEQNLNHDAMYWYRQDPGQGLRLIYYSQIVNDFQKGDIAEGYSVSREKKESFPLTVTSAQKNPTAFYLCASSKGGSYEQYFGPGTRLTVT.

The count of this clone is one. The rearrangement links TRBV30 to TRBJ2-7; D not resolved. Germline V gene data show CDR1 as GTSNPN and CDR2 as SVGIG (reference sequence). The CDR3 spans 12 residues. Between the trimmed V and J ends, which lost 4 bases and 2 bases, there was a span of 9 bases. This chain's CDR3 is CAWKETTYEQYF. The CDR3 region has the DNA TGTGCCTGGAAGGAGACGACCTACGAGCAGTACTTC.

This chain connects TRBV27 to TRBJ2-7; the match to TRBD2 covers 13 bases. This CDR3 region has 16 residues. CDR1 and CDR2 from the germline V gene are MNHEY and SMNVEV (reference sequence). V gave up 8 bases and J gave up 2 bases; unmatched junction bases: 9. CDR3 residues: CASRGLAGSGAYEQYF. As DNA, the CDR3 is TGTGCCAGCCGGGGACTAGCGGGATCGGGAGCCTACGAGCAGTACTTC.

CDR3 region: CASSYGTSGRALEQYF. Written as DNA, the CDR3 is TGTGCCAGCAGTTATGGGACTAGCGGGAGGGCACTCGAGCAGTACTTC. The chain uses TRBV27 and TRBJ2-7; 16 nucleotides align to TRBD2. CDR1 and CDR2 from the germline V gene are MNHEY and SMNVEV (reference sequence). The CDR3 has 16 residues. J lost 6 bases, V lost 4 bases, and 6 bases had no gene match.

J is TRBJ2-1 and V is TRBV7-7; D is uncertain. Looked up from germline, CDR1 is SSHAT and CDR2 is FNYEAQ (reference sequence). CDR3 length equals 13 residues. The germline V and J ends were trimmed by 1 base and 2 bases, with 3 bases remaining between them. CDR3 amino acids: CASSLGAYNEQFF. CDR3 in DNA: TGTGCCAGCAGCTTAGGGGCCTACAATGAGCAGTTCTTC.

V and J are TRBV10-2 and TRBJ1-5, with 8 nucleotides matching TRBD1. V was pared by 6 bases and J by 5 bases, with 6 bases of the junction left unmatched. The CDR3 length is 14 residues. CDR1 and CDR2 (germline): WSHSY, SAAADI. CDR3 in amino acids: CASSEAGGHQPQHF. In nucleotides, the CDR3 is TGCGCCAGCAGCGAAGCAGGGGGCCATCAGCCCCAGCATTTT.

The chain couples TRBV7-9 to TRBJ2-5; D is ambiguous. Germline V gene data show CDR1 as SEHNR and CDR2 as FQNEAQ (reference sequence). The ends were cut back, 3 bases at V and 3 bases at J, with 11 bases in the middle. The CDR3 has 14 residues. The CDR3 region has the DNA TGTGCCAGCAGCTTTCAGCAGGCCGAAGAGACCCAGTACTTC. This sequence encodes CASSFQQAEETQYF.

V gene TRBV7-9 combines with J gene TRBJ2-7; TRBD1 is a possible D gene (6 bases). Germline V lookup: CDR1 SEHNR, CDR2 FQNEAQ (reference sequence). The CDR3 has 12 amino acids. The V end was cut by 8 bases, the J end by 0 bases, with 8 bases between. The CDR3 loop reads CASEDSSYEQYF. Written as DNA, the CDR3 is TGTGCCAGCGAGGACAGCTCCTACGAGCAGTACTTC. Looking up the rest from reference TRBV7-9 and TRBJ2-7 gives the full variable domain: DTGVSQNPRHKITKRGQNVTFRCDPISEHNRLYWYRQTLGQGPEFLTYFQNEAQLEKSRLLSDRFSAERPKGSFSTLEIQRTEQGDSAMYLCASEDSSYEQYFGPGTRLTVT.

This sequence joins TRBV7-6 and TRBJ1-3; D is unclear. CDR1 is SGHVS and CDR2 is FNYEAQ in the germline V gene. This CDR3 is 13 amino acids long. V was shortened by 3 bases and J by 0 bases, with 3 bases between the two germline ends. CDR3 bases: TGTGCCAGCAGCTTGGACTCTGGAAACACCATATATTTT. It codes for CASSLDSGNTIYF.

This clone was picked up a small number of times. Additional DNA sequences in this sample encode the identical CDR3. The chain combines TRBV27 with TRBJ1-5; D unclear. The CDR3 has 13 residues. Germline V gene sequence: CDR1 MNHEY, CDR2 SMNVEV (reference sequence). Deletions cut 3 bases from V and 2 bases from J, with 5 bases between. The CDR3 DNA follows: TGTGCCAGCAGTTTGGCTGGCAATCAGCCCCAGCATTTT. Protein: CASSLAGNQPQHF.

The J gene is TRBJ1-2, the V gene TRBV5-6; a possible D gene is TRBD1 (5 bases). Germline CDR1 and CDR2: SGHDT and YYEEEE. The CDR3 totals 14 residues. The V end was cut by 2 bases, the J end by 2 bases, with 10 bases between. The CDR3, as DNA: TGTGCCAGCAGCTTTGAGGAGGGGAACTATGGCTACACCTTC. This translates into CASSFEEGNYGYTF. The whole variable domain, remainder taken from reference TRBV5-6 and TRBJ1-2, is DAGVTQSPTHLIKTRGQQVTLRCSPKSGHDTVSWYQQALGQGPQFIFQYYEEEERQRGNFPDRFSGHQFPNYSSELNVNALLLGDSALYLCASSFEEGNYGYTFGSGTRLTVV.

This clone was seen a few times. The gene calls are TRBV5-1 and TRBJ2-7, with D unresolved. This CDR3 spans 15 amino acids. CDR1 is SGHRS, CDR2 YFSETQ, per germline. V was pared by 1 base and J by 5 bases, with 16 bases between. CDR3 nucleotide sequence: TGCGCCAGCAGCTTGAGTTCCCTTCTTGCCCACGAGCAGTACTTC. Translation: CASSLSSLLAHEQYF.